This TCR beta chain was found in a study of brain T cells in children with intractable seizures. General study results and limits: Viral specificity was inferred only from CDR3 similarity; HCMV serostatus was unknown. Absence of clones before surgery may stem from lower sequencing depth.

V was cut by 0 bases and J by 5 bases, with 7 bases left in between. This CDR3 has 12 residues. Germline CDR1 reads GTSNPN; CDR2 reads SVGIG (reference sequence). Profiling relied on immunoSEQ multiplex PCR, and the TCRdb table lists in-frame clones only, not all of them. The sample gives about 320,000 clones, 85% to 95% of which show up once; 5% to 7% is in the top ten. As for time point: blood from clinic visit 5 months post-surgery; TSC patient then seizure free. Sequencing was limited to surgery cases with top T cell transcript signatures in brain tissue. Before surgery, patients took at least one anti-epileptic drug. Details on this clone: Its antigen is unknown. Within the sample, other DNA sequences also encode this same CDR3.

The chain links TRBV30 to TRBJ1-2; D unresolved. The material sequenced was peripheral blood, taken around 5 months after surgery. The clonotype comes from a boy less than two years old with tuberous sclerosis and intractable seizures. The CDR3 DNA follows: TGTGCCTGGAGTGTATGGGGTTATGGCTACACCTTC. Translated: CAWSVWGYGYTF.